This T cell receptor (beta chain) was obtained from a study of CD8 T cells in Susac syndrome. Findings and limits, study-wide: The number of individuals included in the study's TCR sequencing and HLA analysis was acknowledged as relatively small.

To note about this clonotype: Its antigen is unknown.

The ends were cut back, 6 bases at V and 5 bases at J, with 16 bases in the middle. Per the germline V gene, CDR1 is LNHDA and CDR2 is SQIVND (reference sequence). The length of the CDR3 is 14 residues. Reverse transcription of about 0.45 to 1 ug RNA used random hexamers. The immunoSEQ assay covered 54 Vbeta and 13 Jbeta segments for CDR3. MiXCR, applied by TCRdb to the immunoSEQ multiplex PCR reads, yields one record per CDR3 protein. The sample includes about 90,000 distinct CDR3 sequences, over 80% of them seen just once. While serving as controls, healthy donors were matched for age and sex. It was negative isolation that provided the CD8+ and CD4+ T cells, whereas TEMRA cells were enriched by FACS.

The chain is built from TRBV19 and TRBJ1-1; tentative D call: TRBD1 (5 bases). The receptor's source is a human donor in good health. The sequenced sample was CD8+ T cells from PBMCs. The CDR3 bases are TGTGCCAGTAGGGGTCCGGGGCGCTGGACTGAAGCTTTCTTT. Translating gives CASRGPGRWTEAFF.